A single T cell receptor (beta chain) is shown here with its context. The sample holds a few counts of this clonotype. Its recognized antigen is unknown. There are no base qualities to consult, and no much larger clone falls within one base. CDR1 is given as MDHEN and CDR2 as SYDVKM, both from the germline V gene. The CDR3 spans 17 residues, from the cysteine through the phenylalanine. The kept DNA is CDR3 alone, 51 bases in frame from the first base. Library generation was performed with 5' RACE. The sequencer was an Illumina HiSeq 2500. A second roughly 6 to 12 cycle PCR used a sample-barcoded 5' primer and a J-beta primer mix. Each TCR beta cDNA molecule received a unique molecular identifier from a template-switch 5' adaptor carrying 12 random nucleotides. At least 3 million CDR3-containing paired-end reads were obtained from each sample. All of the RNA was converted into first-strand cDNA using the Mint cDNA synthesis kit, with a TRBC-specific oligonucleotide serving as the primer. After uracil-DNA glycosylase treatment, a first 18-cycle PCR used universal primers M1SS and BC2_uni_R on all cDNA. In the authors' own workflow: Each sample was normalized by randomly selecting 1 million high-quality reads, each carrying a distinct molecular identifier. Instead of being binned into consensus sequences, reads with shared molecular identifiers were discarded. MiTCR, run with a Q25 quality threshold and the strictest error-elimination algorithm, handled CDR3 identification, clonotype clustering and error correction. A nonparametric unseen species model with Euler transformation was used to estimate a lower bound on total TCR beta diversity. The public sequencing data were trimmed at Q25 with fastp and processed into clonotypes with MiXCR by TCRdb, which kept only in-frame beta chains. Every entry covers one CDR3 protein and lists the most common genes and DNA from its rows. For this entry, the V and J calls and clone size follow TCRdb and not the study's own pipeline. This sample gives roughly 730,000 distinct CDR3 sequences in total; 56% of them show up just once. Of the sample, roughly 26% is held by the ten largest clones.

The data derive from a study of blood T cells in healthy people across ages (dated by TCRdb to the mid-2010s). Regarding the research as a whole: Template switching captured roughly one uniquely barcoded TCR beta cDNA molecule per two T cells in model experiments. Using deep sequencing normalized with unique cDNA molecular identifiers, the study measured how TCR beta repertoire diversity changes with age. Four age groups were formed from the donors: young (average around 15 years), middle-aged (around 37), aged (roughly 58) and long-lived (less than 85). To avoid experimental bias, donors of different ages were distributed randomly across sequencing lanes. The study analyzed two additional independent replicas of 1 million unique cDNA reads from the same blood draw for two donors, one aged 18 to 29 and one aged 80 or older.

What the research found in general, with its limitations: Observed TCR beta diversity per million T cells fell roughly linearly with age, and a significant reduction was already apparent by age approximately 41. Estimates of total diversity from one million sequenced T cells were regarded as lower bounds and underestimates. Observed TCR beta diversity correlated strongly with the percentage of naive T cells measured by flow cytometry. The CMV infection status of donors was not known, potentially confounding age-related changes in expanded clonotypes. Compared with the aged group, the long-lived group had more naive CD4+ T cells, fewer expanded clones and increased TCR diversity, a pattern suggesting age selection. Because profiling used bulk unsorted PBMCs, naive and antigen-experienced compartments could not be compared conclusively.

The 35 to 40 donors, aged about 6 to 95 years, were systemically healthy Caucasian individuals from Russia. Approximately 10 milliliters of peripheral blood were collected from each donor into EDTA-treated Vacutainer tubes. Ficoll-Paque density-gradient centrifugation was used to isolate PBMCs, with at least 7 million per sample. Trizol reagent was used to extract total RNA from PBMCs, with at least 5 micrograms per sample. For every donor, an aliquot of PBMCs went through flow cytometry to measure the percentages of naive CD45RAhigh/CD27high T cells. The sequence came from a man between 40 and 49 years old in good health. Recombination linked TRBV28 to TRBJ2-4, and TRBD2 aligns with 8 junction nucleotides. The assigned J gene may be wrong: the sequence end matches TRBJ2-5 better. Input material: blood. The DNA reads as follows: TGTGCCAGCAGGGTTAGGCTTCCGGGGGGGCGAGAGGTGACCCAGTACTTC. Translated, it reads CASRVRLPGGREVTQYF.